What follows are 29 T cell receptor beta chains derived from one specimen sequenced in a study of blood T cell repertoires in COVID-19. The table came from immunoSEQ multiplex PCR; TCRdb's copy has only in-frame clones and leaves some out. The table has fewer than 350,000 clones, 85% seen once. Sequences were obtained from PBMCs or T cells enriched from blood (not recorded which). The receptors were gathered from a woman in her 50s who had recovered from COVID-19.

This clone was recorded once. This sequence joins TRBV11-3 and TRBJ2-3; no definite D call. CDR1 and CDR2 from the germline V gene are SGHNT and YENEEA. This CDR3 is built from 14 residues. V was pared by 1 base and J by 6 bases, with 11 bases between. As DNA, the CDR3 is TGTGCCAGCAGCTTAGGCCGTGCGTCCGATACGCAGTATTTT. It encodes CASSLGRASDTQYF. The variable domain in full, completed from reference TRBV11-3 and TRBJ2-3, reads EAGVVQSPRYKIIEKKQPVAFWCNPISGHNTLYWYLQNLGQGPELLIRYENEEAVDDSQLPKDRFSAERLKGVDSTLKIQPAELGDSAVYLCASSLGRASDTQYFGPGTRLTVL.

The chain has TRBV3-1 (or the pseudogene TRBV3-2) and TRBJ1-3; D may be TRBD1 (6 bases). Germline V CDR1 and CDR2: LGHDT, YNNKEL (reference sequence). The CDR3 is 17 residues long. Deletions cut 0 bases from V and 1 base from J, with 13 bases between. CDR3 nucleotides: TGTGCCAGCAGCCAAGACGTAGGGGGTTTGTCTGGAAACACCATATATTTT. It encodes CASSQDVGGLSGNTIYF.

The chain has TRBV5-1 and TRBJ2-1, with 9 bases identical to TRBD2. The CDR3 spans 18 residues. Germline CDR1 and CDR2: SGHRS and YFSETQ. J lost 0 bases, V lost 2 bases, and 9 bases had no gene match. In DNA form, the CDR3 reads TGCGCCAGCAGCTTCTACCTAGCGGGGCCCGGCTCCTACAATGAGCAGTTCTTC. This translates into CASSFYLAGPGSYNEQFF.

The V call is TRBV7-6, the J call TRBJ1-1; perhaps TRBD1 as D (6 bases). Germline CDR1 and CDR2: SGHVS and FNYEAQ. The CDR3 contains 12 residues. The ends were cut back, 4 bases at V and 8 bases at J, with 11 bases in the middle. The CDR3 DNA reads TGTGCCAGCAGCTCCCGGGACAAAGAAGCTTTCTTT. Its translation is CASSSRDKEAFF.

The chain's CDR3 is CASSQGPSGGYEQYF. In DNA, the CDR3 is TGCGCCAGCAGCCAAGGGCCTAGCGGGGGTTACGAGCAGTACTTC. This rearrangement joins TRBV4-1 to TRBJ2-7, with 10 bases that match TRBD2. The length of the CDR3 is 15 residues. J lost 4 bases, V lost 1 base, and 4 bases had no gene match. The germline gives CDR1 MGHRA, CDR2 YSYEKL.

The CDR3 sequence is CASTTGQTPRGYTF. The CDR3 region has the DNA TGTGCCAGCACCACCGGACAGACGCCTCGGGGCTACACCTTC. This chain links TRBV7-9 with TRBJ1-2; a weak D match, TRBD1 (6 bases). V lost 7 bases, J lost 8 bases, and 20 bases lay in between. CDR1 is SEHNR, CDR2 FQNEAQ, per germline (reference sequence). The CDR3 is 14 residues long. Using reference TRBV7-9 and TRBJ1-2 for the parts outside the CDR3, the full variable domain is DTGVSQNPRHKITKRGQNVTFRCDPISEHNRLYWYRQTLGQGPEFLTYFQNEAQLEKSRLLSDRFSAERPKGSFSTLEIQRTEQGDSAMYLCASTTGQTPRGYTFGSGTRLTVV.

This clone was recorded once. The rearrangement uses TRBV6-6 and TRBJ2-3, with TRBD2 identical over 8 bases. The CDR3 spans 14 residues. V shed 7 bases, J shed 5 bases, and the junction held 8 bases outside the gene matches. CDR1 is MNHNY and CDR2 is SVGAGI in the germline V gene (reference sequence). CDR3 protein: CASNPGGRLDTQYF. The CDR3 region has the DNA TGTGCCAGCAATCCGGGGGGGCGTTTAGATACGCAGTATTTT.

This clone appeared once. The V call is TRBV18, the J call TRBJ1-1; D might be TRBD1 (5 bases). Trimming took off 4 bases at V and 1 base at J, with 13 bases between the two ends. CDR1 is KGHSH, CDR2 LQKENI, per germline. This CDR3 has 15 residues. The CDR3 DNA is TGTGCCAGCTCACTAGGGGCAGGGCCGAACACTGAAGCTTTCTTT. Translated: CASSLGAGPNTEAFF.

CDR3 nucleotide sequence: TGTGCCAGCAGCTTTAGGACACTGAACACTGAAGCTTTCTTT. Residues: CASSFRTLNTEAFF. This rearrangement joins TRBV7-9 to TRBJ1-1; D might be TRBD1 (5 bases). Germline CDR1 is SEHNR and CDR2 is FQNEAQ (reference sequence). The CDR3 consists of 14 residues. V lost 3 bases, J lost 0 bases, and 8 bases lay in between.

The genes are TRBV24-1 and TRBJ1-2; a possible D gene is TRBD1 (6 bases). CDR3 length equals 13 residues. Germline V lookup: CDR1 KGHDR, CDR2 SFDVKD. Trimming removed 4 bases at V and 7 bases at J, with 12 bases between. CDR3 protein: CATSDPRGAGYTF. For the CDR3, the DNA is TGTGCCACCAGTGACCCCAGGGGAGCTGGCTACACCTTC.

This chain uses TRBV5-1 with TRBJ1-4; maybe TRBD1 (6 bases). CDR1 is SGHRS, CDR2 YFSETQ, per germline. Between the trimmed V and J ends, which lost 4 bases and 0 bases, there was a span of 13 bases. This CDR3 is 16 amino acids long. The CDR3 DNA reads as TGCGCCAGCAGCCCCGCGGGGGCCGCAACTAATGAAAAACTGTTTTTT. This encodes CASSPAGAATNEKLFF.

V gene TRBV6-6 combines with J gene TRBJ2-2; D might be TRBD1 (5 bases). Looked up from germline, CDR1 is MNHNY and CDR2 is SVGAGI (reference sequence). This CDR3 contains 18 residues. V was shortened by 5 bases and J by 0 bases, with 19 bases between the two germline ends. The DNA of the CDR3 is TGTGCCAGCAGTCGCCTATGGTCCAGGGTTACGAACACCGGGGAGCTGTTTTTT. Translation: CASSRLWSRVTNTGELFF.

The genes are TRBV2 and TRBJ2-2; tentative D call: TRBD1 (6 bases). V shed 2 bases and J shed 6 bases, with 13 bases lying between them. The CDR3 has 15 residues. Per the germline V gene, CDR1 is SNHLY and CDR2 is FYNNEI. CDR3: CASSELAGVPGELFF. As DNA, the CDR3 is TGTGCCAGCAGTGAACTGGCAGGGGTTCCCGGGGAGCTGTTTTTT.

The sample holds one count of this clone. The chain combines TRBV6-5 with TRBJ2-7, with 13 bases fitting TRBD2. Losses at the gene ends were 8 bases for V and 4 bases for J; bases not matched to a gene: 8. The germline V gene has CDR1 MNHEY and CDR2 SVGAGI. The CDR3 runs to 15 residues. In DNA form, the CDR3 reads TGTGCCAGCTCCAGGACTAGCGGGAGTGATTACGAGCAGTACTTC. Encoded protein: CASSRTSGSDYEQYF.

The chain recombines TRBV28 with TRBJ2-7; D is ambiguous. V was pared by 3 bases and J by 0 bases, with 9 bases between. This CDR3 has 14 residues. The germline V gene has CDR1 MDHEN and CDR2 SYDVKM. In nucleotides, the CDR3 is TGTGCCAGCAGTTTTAACATCCTCTCCTACGAGCAGTACTTC. It codes for CASSFNILSYEQYF.

This chain uses TRBV30 with TRBJ1-6; D not certain. CDR3 size: 13 residues. The ends were cut back, 7 bases at V and 3 bases at J, with 10 bases in the middle. The germline V gene encodes CDR1 GTSNPN and CDR2 SVGIG (reference sequence). The CDR3 protein is CAFGELYNSPLHF. CDR3 DNA: TGTGCCTTCGGGGAACTCTATAATTCACCCCTCCACTTT.

V gene TRBV4-1 combines with J gene TRBJ1-6; 9 positions match TRBD1. V lost 5 bases, J lost 5 bases, and 7 bases stayed unmatched. Germline CDR1 MGHRA, CDR2 YSYEKL. CDR3 length equals 16 residues. DNA of the CDR3: TGCGCCAGCAGCAGAGGACAGGGGAGTCATAATTCACCCCTCCACTTT. Amino acids: CASSRGQGSHNSPLHF.

V is TRBV11-2 and J is TRBJ2-2, with 7 bases identical to TRBD2. V lost 2 bases and J lost 6; bases outside the gene matches: 6. Per the germline V gene, CDR1 is SGHAT and CDR2 is FQNNGV. This CDR3 is built from 15 residues. CDR3 sequence: CASSLRSGAPGELFF. As DNA, the CDR3 is TGTGCCAGCAGCTTAAGGAGCGGGGCGCCCGGGGAGCTGTTTTTT. Based on the CDR3 plus reference TRBV11-2 and TRBJ2-2, the full variable domain is EAGVAQSPRYKIIEKRQSVAFWCNPISGHATLYWYQQILGQGPKLLIQFQNNGVVDDSQLPKDRFSAERLKGVDSTLKIQPAKLEDSAVYLCASSLRSGAPGELFFGEGSRLTVL.

V usage is TRBV29-1 and J usage is TRBJ2-1; D unresolved. The ends were cut back, 7 bases at V and 1 base at J, with 11 bases in the middle. This CDR3 contains 13 residues. Germline V gene sequence: CDR1 SQVTM, CDR2 ANQGSEA. Here the CDR3 DNA reads TGCAGCGGAACCCTAAATTCCTACAATGAGCAGTTCTTC. Amino acids: CSGTLNSYNEQFF.

The J gene is TRBJ2-2, the V gene TRBV5-1, with TRBD1 as a possible D gene (5 bases). The CDR3 runs to 14 residues. Germline assignment: CDR1 SGHRS and CDR2 YFSETQ. Deletions cut 0 bases from V and 4 bases from J, with 7 bases between. The DNA for the CDR3 is TGCGCCAGCAGCTTGGTGGACACCACCGGGGAGCTGTTTTTT. Translating it yields CASSLVDTTGELFF.

On this clone itself: The same CDR3 can be traced to other DNA sequences in this sample. The CDR3 DNA follows: TGTGCCAGCAGTTCAGGGGGCAATCAGCCCCAGCATTTT. Its protein product is CASSSGGNQPQHF. The chain has TRBV11-2 and TRBJ1-5, with D possibly being TRBD1 (6 bases). This CDR3 has 13 residues. Trimming pared 6 bases from V and 2 bases from J, leaving 8 bases between. Germline values: CDR1 SGHAT, CDR2 FQNNGV. Using reference TRBV11-2 and TRBJ1-5 for the parts outside the CDR3, the full variable domain is EAGVAQSPRYKIIEKRQSVAFWCNPISGHATLYWYQQILGQGPKLLIQFQNNGVVDDSQLPKDRFSAERLKGVDSTLKIQPAKLEDSAVYLCASSSGGNQPQHFGDGTRLSIL.

This clone was counted a single time. J is TRBJ1-4 and V is TRBV25-1, with D perhaps matching TRBD1 (5 bases). Germline values: CDR1 MGHDK, CDR2 SYGVNS. CDR3 length equals 14 residues. The V end lost 2 bases, the J end lost 8 bases, and 12 bases lay between the germline ends. Written as DNA, the CDR3 is TGTGCCAGCAGTGAAGGGCAGGGAGGAGAAAAACTGTTTTTT. Protein product: CASSEGQGGEKLFF.

This clone was counted once. J is TRBJ2-3 and V is TRBV25-1, with a weak D call TRBD1 (5 bases). CDR1 MGHDK and CDR2 SYGVNS come from the germline V gene. V lost 1 base and J 0 bases, leaving 8 bases between the germline ends. CDR3 length: 15 amino acids. DNA for the CDR3: TGTGCCAGCAGTGAATCGAAGGGGAGCACAGATACGCAGTATTTT. Protein: CASSESKGSTDTQYF.

The chain recombines TRBV7-5 with TRBJ2-1; TRBD1, as called in the table, went unchecked against the DNA. TRBV7-5 is designated a pseudogene. The CDR3 runs 16 residues. The CDR3 coding sequence is TGTGTCAGAAGCTTCCAGGGCGACAAGCCAGACGATGAGCAGTTCTTC. It encodes CVRSFQGDKPDDEQFF.

The chain combines TRBV11-3 with TRBJ2-2; 7 bases are a match to TRBD2. CDR1 SGHNT and CDR2 YENEEA come from the germline V gene. The CDR3 has 13 amino acids. The ends lost 5 bases at V and 5 bases at J; junction bases unmatched: 2. The CDR3 DNA reads TGTGCCAGCAGCGGGCGGGAGACCGGGGAGCTGTTTTTT. This encodes CASSGRETGELFF.

This chain joins TRBV2 and TRBJ1-1; possible D gene TRBD1, 6 bases. Germline V CDR1 and CDR2: SNHLY, FYNNEI. Trimming stripped 0 bases from V and 4 bases from J, with 15 bases between. There are 16 residues in the CDR3. The CDR3 DNA reads TGTGCCAGCAGTGAAGCGCTGGGGGCAGGACTCACTGAAGCTTTCTTT. As protein: CASSEALGAGLTEAFF.

The gene calls are TRBV5-1 and TRBJ1-2; 9 bases fit TRBD1. From germline, CDR1 is SGHRS and CDR2 YFSETQ. CDR3 length equals 15 residues. Trimming took 0 bases from V and 6 from J; bases not matched to a gene: 6. The CDR3 region has the DNA TGCGCCAGCAGCTTGGGGGGACAGGGTAGCGATGGCTACACCTTC. This translates into CASSLGGQGSDGYTF.

The rearrangement joins TRBV4-2 to TRBJ1-2; the D gene is possibly TRBD1 (6 bases). Germline CDR1 is LGHNA and CDR2 is YNFKEQ. The CDR3 extends over 13 amino acids. The V gene lost 3 bases and the J gene lost 7 bases, with 12 bases spanning the gap. The CDR3 sequence is CASSHSGDGGYTF. The CDR3 coding sequence is TGTGCCAGCAGCCATTCAGGGGACGGTGGCTACACCTTC.

V usage is TRBV7-2 and J usage is TRBJ2-3; weak D call: TRBD1 (6 bases). CDR1 and CDR2 from the germline V gene are SGHTA and FQGNSA. The CDR3 spans 16 residues. Trimming removed 4 bases from V and 0 bases from J, with 14 bases in between. The CDR3 nucleotides read TGTGCCAGCAGCTCACGTTGGACAGCTAGCACAGATACGCAGTATTTT. Translated, it gives CASSSRWTASTDTQYF.